Listed below are T cell receptor beta chains from one sample, sequenced in a study of OX40 agonist ivuxolimab in advanced cancers. This table comes from immunoSEQ multiplex PCR, and its TCRdb copy is limited to in-frame clones, with some not included. The sample contains about 80,000 clones, about 92% of which appear only once. The sample consisted of CD4+ or CD8+ T cells sorted from blood, taken in a trial of the OX40 agonist ivuxolimab. The receptors shown here come from an adult with an advanced solid tumor such as melanoma, head and neck, liver or kidney cancer. CDR3s include the opening cysteine and the closing phenylalanine or tryptophan. Each record gives: clone size, D gene, J gene, V gene, CDR3 protein, CDR3 DNA. A D gene is named only where the DNA matches it firmly. Size tells how often a clone was seen (once, few, many) or the class of an expanded clone, and some rows leave it out.

size: few
D: NA
J: TRBJ1-1
V: TRBV30
CDR3: CAWSKGFSTEAFF
DNA: TGTGCCTGGAGTAAGGGTTTCAGTACTGAAGCTTTCTTT

size: NA
D: TRBD2
J: TRBJ2-3
V: TRBV15
CDR3: CATSRGYGGSPGWSIGTDTQYF
DNA: TGTGCCACCAGCAGAGGATATGGCGGGAGCCCGGGATGGAGTATCGGCACAGATACGCAGTATTTT

size: NA
D: NA
J: TRBJ2-7
V: TRBV5-1
CDR3: CASSRGSISSYEQYF
DNA: TGCGCCAGCAGCCGGGGTAGTATTAGCTCCTACGAGCAGTACTTC

size: NA
D: NA
J: TRBJ2-5
V: TRBV27
CDR3: CASSLLRLGETQYF
DNA: TGTGCCAGCAGTTTACTCCGCCTGGGAGAGACCCAGTACTTC

size: NA
D: NA
J: TRBJ2-5
V: TRBV5-1
CDR3: CASSLGGTEETQYF
DNA: TGCGCCAGCAGCTTGGGTGGGACTGAAGAGACCCAGTACTTC

size: once
D: NA
J: TRBJ1-2
V: TRBV7-2
CDR3: CASSRPERLPYGYTF
DNA: TGTGCCAGCAGCCGCCCCGAAAGATTACCCTATGGCTACACCTTC

size: NA
D: TRBD1
J: TRBJ2-5
V: TRBV11-3
CDR3: CASSTRQGAETQYF
DNA: TGTGCCAGCAGCACTAGACAGGGGGCAGAGACCCAGTACTTC

size: NA
D: NA
J: TRBJ1-4
V: TRBV28
CDR3: CASPRDWDEKLFF
DNA: TGTGCCAGTCCCCGGGACTGGGATGAAAAACTGTTTTTT

size: NA
D: NA
J: TRBJ2-2
V: TRBV7-9
CDR3: CASSLSGNTGELFF
DNA: TGTGCCAGCAGCCTCAGCGGGAACACCGGGGAGCTGTTTTTT

size: NA
D: NA
J: TRBJ2-5
V: TRBV7-9
CDR3: CATSAVGETQYF
DNA: TGTGCCACTTCGGCAGTGGGAGAGACCCAGTACTTC

size: NA
D: TRBD1
J: TRBJ1-3
V: TRBV7-2
CDR3: CASSLVTGGFGNTIYF
DNA: TGTGCCAGCAGCTTAGTTACAGGGGGCTTTGGAAACACCATATATTTT

size: NA
D: NA
J: TRBJ1-4
V: TRBV18
CDR3: CASSPPAREGWNNEKLFF
DNA: TGTGCCAGCTCACCACCGGCCAGGGAAGGTTGGAATAATGAAAAACTGTTTTTT

size: once
D: NA
J: TRBJ2-7
V: TRBV18
CDR3: CASSPQGTAYEQYF
DNA: TGTGCCAGCTCACCACAGGGGACTGCCTACGAGCAGTACTTC

size: NA
D: NA
J: TRBJ1-1
V: TRBV19
CDR3: CASSINTVLGTEAFF
DNA: TGTGCCAGTAGTATAAACACCGTATTGGGCACTGAAGCTTTCTTT

size: NA
D: NA
J: TRBJ2-2
V: TRBV10-1
CDR3: CASGGTVGTGELFF
DNA: TGCGCCAGCGGCGGGACAGTTGGCACCGGGGAGCTGTTTTTT

size: NA
D: NA
J: TRBJ2-7
V: TRBV20-1
CDR3: CSGGDAYEQYF
DNA: TGCAGTGGGGGGGACGCCTACGAGCAGTACTTC

size: NA
D: TRBD1
J: TRBJ2-2
V: TRBV29-1
CDR3: CSVQDRTGELFF
DNA: TGCAGCGTGCAGGACAGGACCGGGGAGCTGTTTTTT

size: NA
D: TRBD2
J: TRBJ2-3
V: TRBV18
CDR3: CASSQSGKADTQYF
DNA: TGTGCCAGCTCACAGAGCGGGAAGGCAGATACGCAGTATTTT

size: NA
D: TRBD1
J: TRBJ2-7
V: TRBV19
CDR3: CASSMLSGQGSYEQYF
DNA: TGTGCCAGTAGTATGCTCTCGGGACAGGGTTCCTACGAGCAGTACTTC

size: NA
D: TRBD2
J: TRBJ2-7
V: TRBV7-2
CDR3: CASRLAGQARGEQYF
DNA: TGTGCCAGCAGACTAGCGGGACAGGCTCGAGGGGAGCAGTACTTC

size: NA
D: NA
J: TRBJ2-2
V: TRBV28
CDR3: CASKGGRRLEVGELFF
DNA: TGTGCCAGCAAGGGGGGCCGGCGACTAGAGGTCGGGGAGCTGTTTTTT

size: NA
D: NA
J: TRBJ2-7
V: TRBV29-1
CDR3: CSVALSGVGREQYF
DNA: TGCAGCGTCGCCCTATCGGGAGTGGGCCGCGAGCAGTACTTC